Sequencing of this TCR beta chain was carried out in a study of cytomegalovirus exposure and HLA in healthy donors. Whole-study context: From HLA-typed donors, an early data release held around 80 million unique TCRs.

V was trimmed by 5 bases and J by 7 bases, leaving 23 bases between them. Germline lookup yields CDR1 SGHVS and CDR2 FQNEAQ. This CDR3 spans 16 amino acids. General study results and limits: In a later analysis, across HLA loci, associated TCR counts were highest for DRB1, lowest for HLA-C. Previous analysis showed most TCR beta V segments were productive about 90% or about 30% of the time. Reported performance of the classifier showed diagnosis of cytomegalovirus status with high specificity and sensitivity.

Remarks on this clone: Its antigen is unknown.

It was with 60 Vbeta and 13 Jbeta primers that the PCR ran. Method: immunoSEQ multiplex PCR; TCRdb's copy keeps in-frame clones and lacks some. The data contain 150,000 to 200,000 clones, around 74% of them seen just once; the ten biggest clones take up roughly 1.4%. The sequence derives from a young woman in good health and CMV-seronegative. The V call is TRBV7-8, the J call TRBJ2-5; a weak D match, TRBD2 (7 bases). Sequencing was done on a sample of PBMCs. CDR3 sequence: CASSPRVRGGPGTQYF. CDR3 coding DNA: TGTGCCAGCAGCCCAAGAGTAAGGGGGGGGCCGGGGACCCAGTACTTC. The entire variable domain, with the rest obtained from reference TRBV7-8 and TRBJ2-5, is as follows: GAGVSQSPRYKVAKRGQDVALRCDPISGHVSLFWYQQALGQGPEFLTYFQNEAQLDKSGLPSDRFFAERPEGSVSTLKIQRTQQEDSAVYLCASSPRVRGGPGTQYFGPGTRLLVL.